Following are 22 T cell receptor beta chains from one sample sequenced in a study of cytomegalovirus exposure and HLA in healthy donors. Primers for the PCR totalled 60 Vbeta and 13 Jbeta. TCRdb keeps only in-frame clones here, not all; method: immunoSEQ multiplex PCR. The sample lists 63,000 or so clones; roughly 70% were seen once. Sequencing used PBMCs. These receptors were obtained from a man aged 45-65 years in good health and CMV-seronegative.

This chain uses TRBV7-2 with TRBJ2-3, with TRBD2 identical over 9 bases. The CDR3 is 16 residues long. CDR1 is SGHTA and CDR2 is FQGNSA in the germline V gene. Trimming took 1 base from V and 2 from J; bases not matched to a gene: 4. Written as DNA, the CDR3 is TGTGCCAGCAGCTTAGGAGCGGGGGGCCCCACAGATACGCAGTATTTT. This encodes CASSLGAGGPTDTQYF.

This clone occurred a few times. The chain employs TRBV27 and TRBJ2-1; TRBD2 agrees at 11 bases. The germline V gene encodes CDR1 MNHEY and CDR2 SMNVEV (reference sequence). With 5 bases clipped from V and 8 bases from J, the junction kept 8 bases outside the gene matches. The CDR3 has 15 residues. The CDR3, as DNA: TGTGCCAGCAGTCCCTTAGCGGGGGGGCGGGATGAGCAGTTCTTC. It codes for CASSPLAGGRDEQFF.

The chain uses TRBV10-2 and TRBJ2-3, with D perhaps TRBD2 (5 bases). From germline, CDR1 is WSHSY and CDR2 SAAADI. The V end lost 4 bases, the J end lost 4 bases, and 18 bases lay between the germline ends. The CDR3 loop spans 16 amino acids. The CDR3: CASSATLGLGADTQYF. For the CDR3, the DNA is TGCGCCAGCAGTGCGACCCTCGGGCTCGGGGCAGATACGCAGTATTTT.

This clone was counted between two and nine times. The J gene is TRBJ2-3, the V gene TRBV15; 12 positions match TRBD2. Germline trimming cut 0 bases from V and 7 bases from J; bases unmatched to any gene: 2. Looked up from germline, CDR1 is LNHNV and CDR2 is YYDKDF (reference sequence). The CDR3 is 15 residues long. The CDR3 loop reads CATSRDLAGGNTQYF. Written as DNA, the CDR3 is TGTGCCACCAGCAGAGACCTAGCGGGGGGGAATACGCAGTATTTT.

This clone was recorded a few times. CDR3 loop: CASSPGAMNTEAFF. DNA of the CDR3: TGTGCCAGCAGCCCCGGAGCGATGAACACTGAAGCTTTCTTT. This chain connects TRBV28 to TRBJ1-1; D not certain. V was cut by 6 bases and J by 0 bases, with 11 bases left in between. This CDR3 has 14 residues. Germline CDR1 reads MDHEN; CDR2 reads SYDVKM.

The CDR3 DNA follows: TGTGCCAGCAGGACGACTAGCGGGGGGCCCTACGAGCAGTACTTC. Its protein product is CASRTTSGGPYEQYF. The V call is TRBV6-1, the J call TRBJ2-7, with TRBD2 identical over 13 bases. The J segment lost 2 bases and the V segment lost 6 bases, leaving 4 bases of the junction unmatched. Looked up from germline, CDR1 is MNHNS and CDR2 is SASEGT. This CDR3 contains 15 residues.

V is TRBV29-1 and J is TRBJ1-2, with D hard to call. This CDR3 is built from 11 residues. V was shortened by 2 bases and J by 5 bases, with 6 bases between the two germline ends. Germline V gene lookup returns CDR1 SQVTM and CDR2 ANQGSEA. CDR3: CSVEPGYGYTF. The CDR3 region has the DNA TGCAGCGTTGAACCGGGGTATGGCTACACCTTC.

The V and J genes are TRBV9 and TRBJ1-2; 9 nucleotides align to TRBD1. V was clipped by 4 bases and J by 7 bases; unmatched bases: 8. The CDR3 consists of 14 residues. Germline CDR1 reads SGDLS; CDR2 reads YYNGEE. The CDR3 DNA follows: TGTGCCAGCAGCACCCGGACAGGGGATGGTGGCTACACCTTC. Its protein is CASSTRTGDGGYTF.

V is TRBV9 and J is TRBJ1-1, with 9 positions matching TRBD1. There are 17 residues in the CDR3. V was clipped by 0 bases and J by 4 bases; unmatched bases: 10. The V gene's germline CDR1 is SGDLS and CDR2 YYNGEE. Here the CDR3 DNA reads TGTGCCAGCAGCGTAGAGGTCGGTTGGGACAGGGCCACTGAAGCTTTCTTT. It specifies CASSVEVGWDRATEAFF.

Remarks on this clone: One end of the junction is discordant with germline, which a read error may explain. J is TRBJ2-1 and V is TRBV7-7, with D possibly matching TRBD2 (5 bases). The CDR3 loop spans 13 amino acids. Germline CDR1 SSHAT, CDR2 FNYEAQ (reference sequence). The CDR3: CASSLESGDEQFF. CDR3 coding DNA: TGTGCTAGCAGCTTAGAGAGCGGCGATGAGCAGTTCTTC.

The chain uses TRBV19 and TRBJ2-3; possibly TRBD2 for D (5 bases). The CDR3 sequence is 12 residues long. Trimming left V 3 bases short and J 14 bases short, with 15 bases between. The germline CDR1 and CDR2 sequences are LNHDA and SQIVND (reference sequence). Here the CDR3 DNA reads TGTGCCAGTAGTATGGGAGCCCCCCCGGGGTATTTT. It translates to CASSMGAPPGYF.

The J gene is TRBJ1-1, the V gene TRBV7-2, with 7 bases lining up with TRBD1. CDR1 is SGHTA and CDR2 is FQGNSA in the germline V gene. This CDR3 region has 14 residues. The J segment lost 1 base and the V segment lost 5 bases, leaving 4 bases of the junction unmatched. The CDR3: CASSLRTGNTEAFF. The CDR3 DNA reads TGTGCCAGCAGCCTACGGACAGGGAACACTGAAGCTTTCTTT.

V is TRBV9 and J is TRBJ1-4; 8 nucleotides match TRBD1. Trimming at V came to 0 bases and at J to 8 bases, leaving 9 bases not matched to a gene. This CDR3 is built from 16 residues. CDR1 and CDR2 (germline): SGDLS, YYNGEE. The CDR3 coding sequence is TGTGCCAGCAGCGTAGCTCCCAGGACAGGGCGAGAAAAACTGTTTTTT. Protein product: CASSVAPRTGREKLFF.

This clone was counted once. V usage is TRBV11-3 and J usage is TRBJ2-2; 7 nucleotides match TRBD1. V shed 5 bases and J 6 bases; nucleotides not matched to a gene: 3. Germline V gene data show CDR1 as SGHNT and CDR2 as YENEEA. This CDR3 contains 13 residues. The CDR3 loop reads CASSPQGAGELFF. Here the CDR3 DNA reads TGTGCCAGCAGCCCCCAGGGGGCCGGGGAGCTGTTTTTT.

V gene TRBV28 combines with J gene TRBJ2-3; TRBD2 is a possible D gene (6 bases). V dropped 8 bases and J dropped 4 bases, with 16 bases sitting between them. Germline values: CDR1 MDHEN, CDR2 SYDVKM. CDR3 length: 14 amino acids. The CDR3 loop is CASGRPGGADTQYF. CDR3 in DNA: TGTGCCAGCGGCCGTCCCGGAGGGGCAGATACGCAGTATTTT.

The chain joins TRBV27 to TRBJ1-1, with a weak D call TRBD1 (5 bases). CDR1 and CDR2 from the germline V gene are MNHEY and SMNVEV (reference sequence). V was shortened by 11 bases and J by 10 bases, with 26 bases between the two germline ends. This CDR3 has 14 amino acids. As DNA, the CDR3 is TGTGCCGGCATCGGGGGGAACCTCTATTCATCAGCTTTCTTT. Encoded protein: CAGIGGNLYSSAFF.

This chain joins TRBV6-5 and TRBJ1-4; D possibly corresponds to TRBD1 (6 bases). The germline V gene has CDR1 MNHEY and CDR2 SVGAGI. The CDR3 has 14 residues. Trimming took off 6 bases at V and 10 bases at J, with 18 bases between the two ends. The CDR3 nucleotides read TGTGCCAGCAGGGGGAGGGGGAATGTAGGAAAACTGTTTTTT. Its translation is CASRGRGNVGKLFF.

The V and J genes are TRBV29-1 and TRBJ1-2; 11 positions match TRBD1. Germline V lookup: CDR1 SQVTM, CDR2 ANQGSEA. The CDR3 has 13 amino acids. V shed 8 bases, J shed 3 bases, and the junction held 5 bases outside the gene matches. CDR3 in DNA: TGCAGCTCACGGACAGGGGGCGACTATGGCTACACCTTC. Translated, it gives CSSRTGGDYGYTF.

Only a few counts were recorded for this clone. The rearrangement uses TRBV7-2 and TRBJ2-5; 8 bases line up with TRBD1. With 4 bases clipped from V and 5 bases from J, the junction kept 6 bases outside the gene matches. The CDR3 sequence is 14 residues long. The germline CDR1 and CDR2 sequences are SGHTA and FQGNSA. CDR3 in DNA: TGTGCCAGCAGCTGGGCAGGGGGCGCTGAGACCCAGTACTTC. This translates into CASSWAGGAETQYF.

The V call is TRBV7-2, the J call TRBJ2-5; tentatively, D is TRBD1 (6 bases). This CDR3 has 14 amino acids. V lost 1 base, J lost 5 bases, and 11 bases lay in between. Germline assignment: CDR1 SGHTA and CDR2 FQGNSA. CDR3 residues: CASSLVTGWETQYF. CDR3 sequence (DNA): TGTGCCAGCAGCTTAGTCACAGGGTGGGAGACCCAGTACTTC.

The rearrangement uses TRBV6-6 and TRBJ1-1; D ambiguous. The CDR3 length is 12 residues. Trimming took 6 bases from V and 1 from J, leaving 6 bases between them. From germline, CDR1 is MNHNY and CDR2 SVGAGI (reference sequence). The CDR3 region has the DNA TGTGCCAGCAGGCCAGGGAACACTGAAGCTTTCTTT. Encoded protein: CASRPGNTEAFF.

The rearrangement links TRBV30 to TRBJ2-5; 10 positions match TRBD1. Germline V gene sequence: CDR1 GTSNPN, CDR2 SVGIG (reference sequence). This CDR3 region has 15 residues. Unmatched junction bases numbered 6, after V lost 1 base and J lost 4 bases. This CDR3 is CAWSALRDRGETQYF. In nucleotides, the CDR3 is TGTGCCTGGAGTGCCCTACGGGACAGGGGAGAGACCCAGTACTTC.